The rows below give T cell receptor beta chains drawn from one sample of a study of blood T cell repertoires in COVID-19. Assay used: immunoSEQ multiplex PCR; TCRdb lists only in-frame clones, some missing. The sample holds 55,000 to 90,000 clones, around 92% seen once. Sequencing was performed on peripheral blood. Source of these receptors: a human donor with active COVID-19. The donor label of this sample is uncertain. Both conserved end residues are part of each CDR3. D genes are given only for firm matches. Clone size, where shown, is once, few, many, or a class for clones that have expanded.

d_gene	v_gene	abundance	j_gene	len	CDR3aa	CDR3nt
TRBD2	TRBV6-1	NA	TRBJ2-7	19	CASSDRGLAGEKLYYEQYF	TGTGCCAGCAGTGACCGCGGACTAGCGGGAGAGAAGCTTTACTACGAGCAGTACTTC
NA	TRBV24-1	once	TRBJ2-7	12	CATSPLSDEQYF	TGTGCCACCAGCCCCCTTTCGGACGAGCAGTACTTC
NA	TRBV5-4	NA	TRBJ2-7	15	CASSPALANSYEQYF	TGTGCCAGCAGCCCGGCTCTAGCGAATTCCTACGAGCAGTACTTC
NA	TRBV5-1	NA	TRBJ1-5	14	CASSLDSDNQPQHF	TGCGCCAGCAGCTTGGACAGTGACAATCAGCCCCAGCATTTT
NA	TRBV3-1/TRBV3-2	NA	TRBJ2-7	16	CASSQAPDSRSYEQYF	TGTGCCAGCAGCCAAGCCCCGGACAGCCGCTCCTACGAGCAGTACTTC
TRBD1	TRBV11-2	NA	TRBJ2-1	16	CASSSSFDRGVNGRFF	TGTGCCAGCAGCTCCTCTTTCGACAGGGGGGTGAATGGTCGGTTCTTC
NA	TRBV6-5	once	TRBJ1-5	13	CASSRYSNQPQHF	TGTGCCAGCAGCCGTTATAGCAATCAGCCCCAGCATTTT
NA	TRBV6-5	NA	TRBJ1-1	13	CASSYSTSAEAFF	TGTGCCAGCAGTTACTCGACTTCAGCTGAAGCTTTCTTT
NA	TRBV6-2/TRBV6-3	NA	TRBJ2-7	10	CASGSLEQYF	TGTGCCAGCGGTTCCTTGGAGCAGTACTTC
TRBD1	TRBV6-1	once	TRBJ2-2	16	CASSVWTGFKTGELFF	TGTGCCAGCAGTGTCTGGACAGGTTTTAAAACCGGGGAGCTGTTTTTT
TRBD2	TRBV6-2/TRBV6-3	NA	TRBJ2-1	14	CASSTRLARNEQFF	TGTGCCAGCAGTACCAGACTAGCGCGTAATGAGCAGTTCTTC
TRBD1	TRBV19	NA	TRBJ1-4	17	CASSETGQLATNEKLFF	TGTGCCAGTAGTGAAACGGGACAGCTCGCAACTAATGAAAAACTGTTTTTT
TRBD1	TRBV29-1	NA	TRBJ1-1	13	CSVSTGRVTEAFF	TGCAGCGTCTCGACAGGGCGTGTGACTGAAGCTTTCTTT
TRBD1	TRBV28	NA	TRBJ1-2	18	CASSHSQGVPTPNYGYTF	TGTGCCAGCAGTCACAGCCAGGGGGTACCAACCCCTAACTATGGCTACACCTTC
TRBD1	TRBV28	NA	TRBJ1-2	16	CASGPPGTGYRYGYTF	TGTGCCAGCGGCCCCCCGGGGACAGGGTATCGCTATGGCTACACCTTC
NA	TRBV11-3	NA	TRBJ2-7	17	CASSLKPSGGGLYEQYF	TGTGCCAGCAGCTTAAAGCCCTCGGGTGGGGGCCTCTACGAGCAGTACTTC
NA	TRBV28	NA	TRBJ1-5	13	CASQAGGNQPQHF	TGTGCCAGCCAGGCGGGAGGGAATCAGCCCCAGCATTTT
NA	TRBV5-1	NA	TRBJ1-2	16	CASSSNTGTVGYGYTF	TGCGCCAGCAGCTCTAACACAGGGACCGTGGGGTATGGCTACACCTTC
NA	TRBV28	NA	TRBJ1-2	11	CASMAGGGYTF	TGTGCCAGCATGGCCGGGGGTGGCTACACCTTC
TRBD1	TRBV10-3	NA	TRBJ1-6	13	CAISGDRNSPLHF	TGTGCCATCAGCGGGGACAGAAATTCACCCCTCCACTTT
TRBD2	TRBV14	NA	TRBJ2-1	17	CASSPLRTSGLNNEQFF	TGTGCCAGCAGCCCTTTACGGACTAGCGGACTAAACAATGAGCAGTTCTTC
TRBD2	TRBV7-2	NA	TRBJ2-3	14	CASSPTSPADTQYF	TGTGCCAGCAGCCCGACTAGCCCGGCAGATACGCAGTATTTT
NA	TRBV11-1	NA	TRBJ2-7	14	CASSSRTVSYEQYF	TGTGCCAGCAGCTCCCGGACAGTCTCCTACGAGCAGTACTTC
TRBD1	TRBV27	NA	TRBJ2-7	13	CASRGTVSYEQYF	TGTGCCAGCAGAGGGACAGTCTCCTACGAGCAGTACTTC
NA	TRBV19	NA	TRBJ2-7	14	CASSIMTGAYEQYF	TGTGCCAGTAGTATCATGACGGGGGCCTACGAGCAGTACTTC
NA	TRBV6-1	NA	TRBJ1-3	17	CASSEVPGSRGRNTIYF	TGTGCCAGCAGTGAAGTGCCGGGCTCCAGGGGTAGAAACACCATATATTTT
TRBD2	TRBV7-2	NA	TRBJ2-3	17	CASSLQSSGLSTDTQYF	TGTGCCAGCAGCTTGCAATCTAGCGGGCTGAGCACAGATACGCAGTATTTT
TRBD1	TRBV5-5	NA	TRBJ1-2	13	CASSRDRDYGYTF	TGTGCCAGCAGCCGCGACAGGGACTATGGCTACACCTTC
NA	TRBV29-1	few	TRBJ1-3	12	CSARYSGNTIYF	TGCAGCGCTCGGTACTCTGGAAACACCATATATTTT
TRBD2	TRBV3-1/TRBV3-2	NA	TRBJ2-3	20	CASSQVHRGVSGRFTDTQYF	TGTGCCAGCAGCCAAGTCCATCGCGGGGTTAGCGGGAGGTTTACAGATACGCAGTATTTT
TRBD2	TRBV4-2	NA	TRBJ2-1	22	CASSHPPGGLAGGTSSYNEQFF	TGTGCCAGCAGCCACCCTCCGGGGGGTCTAGCGGGAGGGACGAGCTCCTACAATGAGCAGTTCTTC
TRBD1	TRBV18	NA	TRBJ1-4	17	CASSPLSQGGHNEKLFF	TGTGCCAGCTCACCGTTGAGTCAGGGGGGCCATAATGAAAAACTGTTTTTT
NA	TRBV19	NA	TRBJ2-7	15	CASSVGGSMSYEQYF	TGTGCCAGTAGTGTCGGAGGGAGTATGTCCTACGAGCAGTACTTC
NA	TRBV5-1	NA	TRBJ2-7	15	CASSFGPGGPSEQYF	NA
TRBD1	TRBV20-1	NA	TRBJ1-6	13	CSASSDRDGPLHF	TGCAGTGCTAGTTCGGACAGGGACGGGCCCCTCCACTTT
TRBD1	TRBV29-1	NA	TRBJ1-1	13	CSVSRDRNTEAFF	TGCAGTGTAAGCAGGGACAGGAACACTGAAGCTTTCTTT
NA	TRBV28	NA	TRBJ1-5	12	CASRSGVQPQHF	TGTGCCAGCAGATCAGGGGTTCAGCCCCAGCATTTT
NA	TRBV18	once	TRBJ1-1	13	CASSPLRSAEAFF	TGTGCCAGCTCACCACTCCGTTCCGCTGAAGCTTTCTTT
NA	TRBV12-3/TRBV12-4	NA	TRBJ2-2	12	CASSSDSGELFF	TGTGCCAGCAGTTCGGACAGCGGGGAGCTGTTTTTT
NA	TRBV28	NA	TRBJ1-1	17	CASSPDFPIEFPAEAFF	TGTGCCAGCAGCCCCGATTTTCCCATCGAGTTTCCGGCTGAAGCTTTCTTT
TRBD1	TRBV2	NA	TRBJ2-7	12	CASRTGVNEQYF	TGTGCCAGCCGGACAGGGGTGAACGAGCAGTACTTC
NA	TRBV18	NA	TRBJ1-1	13	CASSPNGNTEAFF	TGTGCCAGCTCACCAAACGGGAACACTGAAGCTTTCTTT
NA	TRBV5-4	few	TRBJ2-2	13	CASSFLEPGELFF	TGTGCCAGCAGCTTTCTAGAACCCGGGGAGCTGTTTTTT
NA	TRBV5-4	NA	TRBJ2-7	13	CASGTTGSYEQYF	TGTGCCAGCGGAACAACAGGGTCCTACGAGCAGTACTTC
NA	TRBV11-2	NA	TRBJ2-7	15	CASSLAGDVSYEQYF	TGTGCCAGCAGCTTAGCCGGGGATGTGTCCTACGAGCAGTACTTC
NA	TRBV19	NA	TRBJ2-2	14	CASSVEGYTGELFF	TGTGCCAGTAGTGTGGAGGGTTATACCGGGGAGCTGTTTTTT
NA	TRBV11-2	NA	TRBJ1-2	13	CASSLGQDYGYTF	TGTGCCAGCAGCTTAGGACAGGACTATGGCTACACCTTC
NA	TRBV25-1	NA	TRBJ1-1	14	CASRPVPQNTEAFF	TGTGCCAGCAGACCGGTCCCCCAGAACACTGAAGCTTTCTTT
NA	TRBV24-1	NA	TRBJ2-2	13	CATSGGNTGELFF	TGTGCCACCAGTGGAGGGAACACCGGGGAGCTGTTTTTT
TRBD1	TRBV28	NA	TRBJ1-3	15	CASSRDRVSGNTIYF	TGTGCCAGCAGCAGGGACAGGGTGTCTGGAAACACCATATATTTT
NA	TRBV2	NA	TRBJ1-3	14	CASSGGRAGNTIYF	TGTGCCAGCAGTGGGGGCAGGGCTGGAAACACCATATATTTT
TRBD2	TRBV11-1	NA	TRBJ2-1	15	CASSSAGVVTNEQFF	TGTGCCAGCAGCTCAGCGGGAGTTGTGACCAATGAGCAGTTCTTC
NA	TRBV19	NA	TRBJ1-1	14	CASSMSGRNTEAFF	TGTGCCAGTAGTATGTCTGGCAGGAACACTGAAGCTTTCTTT
TRBD2	TRBV5-1	NA	TRBJ2-1	13	CASSLAGNNEQFF	TGCGCCAGCAGCTTAGCGGGGAACAATGAGCAGTTCTTC
NA	TRBV4-1	NA	TRBJ1-6	15	CASSQDQGQDSPLHF	TGCGCCAGCAGCCAAGATCAGGGGCAGGATTCACCCCTCCACTTT
NA	TRBV7-8	few	TRBJ2-5	14	CASSLARQFETQYF	TGTGCCAGCAGCTTAGCGAGGCAGTTTGAGACCCAGTACTTC